The 13 T cell receptor beta chains presented below share a single source sample, sequenced in a study of shared clonotypes between healthy human individuals. Profiling relied on immunoSEQ multiplex PCR, and the TCRdb table lists in-frame clones only, not all of them. The data hold about 1.5 million clones, with around 98% observed a single time. Sequenced: naive CD4+ T cells sorted from blood. Subset reported: CD45RA+ positively selected. The receptors come from a man in his thirties or forties in good health.

The gene calls are TRBV9 and TRBJ2-5, with D unresolved. The V gene lost 0 bases and the J gene lost 1 base, with 7 bases spanning the gap. From germline, CDR1 is SGDLS and CDR2 YYNGEE. CDR3 size: 14 residues. The CDR3 DNA is TGTGCCAGCAGCGTAGGGGCAGCCCAAGAGACCCAGTACTTC. Translation gives CASSVGAAQETQYF.

The chain links TRBV10-2 to TRBJ2-7, with a possible D match to TRBD1 (5 bases). Germline V gene lookup returns CDR1 WSHSY and CDR2 SAAADI. The CDR3 extends over 15 amino acids. V was shortened by 3 bases and J by 0 bases, with 12 bases between the two germline ends. This CDR3 reads CASSEALQASYEQYF. The CDR3 coding sequence is TGCGCCAGCAGTGAAGCCCTACAGGCCTCCTACGAGCAGTACTTC.

The V call is TRBV27, the J call TRBJ1-5; 9 nucleotides align to TRBD1. The CDR3 length is 16 residues. Germline CDR1 reads MNHEY; CDR2 reads SMNVEV (reference sequence). V lost 6 bases and J lost 2; bases outside the gene matches: 8. The CDR3 bases are TGTGCCAGCAGCCAAAGGGGACAGGGACGCAATCAGCCCCAGCATTTT. Translation gives CASSQRGQGRNQPQHF.

The J gene is TRBJ2-7, the V gene TRBV6-5; 9 positions match TRBD1. Germline lookup yields CDR1 MNHEY and CDR2 SVGAGI. V lost 5 bases, J lost 6 bases, and 11 bases stayed unmatched. The CDR3 length is 15 residues. The CDR3 coding sequence is TGTGCCAGCAGTACCGGACAGGGGATTTTAGCCGAGCAGTACTTC. Translating gives CASSTGQGILAEQYF.

CDR3 amino acids: CASSRSLAGVIYEQYF. The CDR3 coding sequence is TGTGCCAGCAGCCGAAGCCTGGCGGGAGTTATCTACGAGCAGTACTTC. The rearrangement uses TRBV14 and TRBJ2-7, with TRBD2 matching 7 bases. The CDR3 runs 16 residues. Germline values: CDR1 SGHDN, CDR2 FVKESK. With 4 bases clipped from V and 3 bases from J, the junction kept 12 bases outside the gene matches. Using reference TRBV14 and TRBJ2-7 for the parts outside the CDR3, the full variable domain is EAGVTQFPSHSVIEKGQTVTLRCDPISGHDNLYWYRRVMGKEIKFLLHFVKESKQDESGMPNNRFLAERTGGTYSTLKVQPAELEDSGVYFCASSRSLAGVIYEQYFGPGTRLTVT.

V and J are TRBV19 and TRBJ2-5; TRBD1 is a possible D gene (6 bases). The CDR3 length is 12 residues. Between the trimmed V and J ends, which lost 10 bases and 5 bases, there was a span of 14 bases. Germline V gene lookup returns CDR1 LNHDA and CDR2 SQIVND (reference sequence). For the CDR3, the DNA is TGTGCCATCTCAGGGGTTCGGGAGACCCAGTACTTC. Protein product: CAISGVRETQYF.

About this clone: Other DNA sequences of this sample code for an identical CDR3. The V and J genes are TRBV5-1 and TRBJ2-7; 8 bases agree with TRBD1. Germline V gives CDR1 SGHRS, CDR2 YFSETQ. The CDR3 sequence is 13 residues long. V lost 1 base and J lost 5; bases outside the gene matches: 2. CDR3 loop: CASSLQGANEQYF. In DNA, the CDR3 is TGCGCCAGCAGCTTGCAGGGGGCTAACGAGCAGTACTTC.

The chain has TRBV29-1 and TRBJ2-1, with 8 bases that match TRBD2. Germline V gene data show CDR1 as SQVTM and CDR2 as ANQGSEA. This CDR3 has 16 amino acids. V lost 7 bases, J lost 4 bases, and 15 bases stayed unmatched. The CDR3 region is CSAKLREAQAYNEQFF. CDR3 nucleotide sequence: TGCAGCGCAAAACTGCGGGAGGCCCAAGCTTACAATGAGCAGTTCTTC.

This rearrangement joins TRBV6-1 to TRBJ1-2; no clear D gene. The germline V and J ends were trimmed by 8 bases and 8 bases, with 15 bases remaining between them. The CDR3 has 12 amino acids. Per the germline V gene, CDR1 is MNHNS and CDR2 is SASEGT. CDR3 sequence (DNA): TGTGCCAGCGTGGAGGCCAAGTTCGGCTACACCTTC. This encodes CASVEAKFGYTF.

The genes are TRBV5-1 and TRBJ2-7; tentative D call: TRBD2 (5 bases). V was trimmed by 0 bases and J by 3 bases, leaving 10 bases between them. The CDR3 is 14 amino acids. In germline, CDR1 is SGHRS, CDR2 YFSETQ. The CDR3 DNA reads as TGCGCCAGCAGCTTGGATCCTCGGGGCTACGAGCAGTACTTC. Protein: CASSLDPRGYEQYF.

The chain carries TRBV5-4 and TRBJ2-2, with D uncertain. The germline CDR1 and CDR2 sequences are SGHNT and YYREEE (reference sequence). V gave up 4 bases and J gave up 5 bases, with 12 bases separating them. The CDR3 covers 14 residues. CDR3 DNA: TGTGCCAGCAGCCTTGGGTATGGAACCGGGGAGCTGTTTTTT. Translating it yields CASSLGYGTGELFF.

This chain connects TRBV11-3 to TRBJ2-2, with D uncertain. The V end lost 3 bases, the J end lost 0 bases, and 5 bases lay between the germline ends. Germline V gives CDR1 SGHNT, CDR2 YENEEA. CDR3 length equals 14 residues. The CDR3 reads CASSFLTNTGELFF. CDR3 sequence (DNA): TGTGCCAGCAGCTTTCTCACGAACACCGGGGAGCTGTTTTTT.

The chain links TRBV6-1 to TRBJ2-1, with 7 bases fitting TRBD1. Trimming removed 7 bases from V and 9 bases from J; junction bases left unmatched: 15. CDR1 is MNHNS, CDR2 SASEGT, per germline. The CDR3 sequence is 15 residues long. The CDR3, as DNA: TGTGCCAGCACCAAAGGGGGCATTACGACTGGTGAGCAGTTCTTC. Protein: CASTKGGITTGEQFF.